What follows are 20 T cell receptor beta chains derived from one specimen sequenced in a study of blood T cell repertoires in COVID-19. Clones were sequenced by immunoSEQ multiplex PCR, and TCRdb holds only the in-frame ones, with some missing. The table has about 150,000 clones, around 85% seen once. The material sequenced was peripheral blood. The receptors here all came from a woman in her sixties or seventies with acute or convalescent COVID-19.

The chain links TRBV23-1 to TRBJ1-5; 7 nucleotides agree with TRBD1. TRBV23-1 qualifies as an ORF whose function is uncertain. Losses at the gene ends were 0 bases for V and 0 bases for J; bases not matched to a gene: 5. This CDR3 contains 17 residues. CDR3 in DNA: TGCGCCAGCAGTCAATCGACAGGGTATGGTAGCAATCAGCCCCAGCATTTT. This sequence encodes CASSQSTGYGSNQPQHF.

The chain links TRBV9 to TRBJ2-3, with D possibly TRBD2 on 6 matching bases. Looked up from germline, CDR1 is SGDLS and CDR2 is YYNGEE. This CDR3 has 13 amino acids. The V end was cut by 2 bases, the J end by 10 bases, with 14 bases between. CDR3 sequence: CASSVEEGLAQYF. The DNA of the CDR3 is TGTGCCAGCAGCGTGGAGGAGGGTTTAGCGCAGTATTTT.

This clone was counted a few times. The chain combines TRBV4-3 with TRBJ2-7; D might be TRBD2 (6 bases). CDR1 LGHNA and CDR2 YSLEER come from the germline V gene. This CDR3 contains 13 residues. Trimming removed 5 bases at V and 5 bases at J, with 13 bases between. Here the CDR3 reads CASSSRRGDEQYF. CDR3 coding DNA: TGCGCCAGCAGCTCCCGGAGGGGCGACGAGCAGTACTTC.

The V gene is TRBV28, the J gene TRBJ1-2; weak D call: TRBD1 (5 bases). V was cut by 2 bases and J by 3 bases, with 16 bases left in between. Germline CDR1 MDHEN, CDR2 SYDVKM. The CDR3 has 16 residues. In DNA, the CDR3 is TGTGCCAGCAGTTTAGTCGCGGGGGGGAGCTACTATGGCTACACCTTC. This sequence encodes CASSLVAGGSYYGYTF.

This clone has a single count. The gene calls are TRBV25-1 and TRBJ1-1, with D maybe TRBD1 (6 bases). CDR1 and CDR2 from the germline V gene are MGHDK and SYGVNS. This CDR3 has 14 amino acids. Trimming shortened V by 8 bases and J by 1 base, and 14 bases separated the two germline ends. The CDR3 reads CASATGTWNTEAFF. CDR3 DNA: TGTGCCAGCGCTACAGGGACGTGGAACACTGAAGCTTTCTTT.

The chain has TRBV6-2 or TRBV6-3 and TRBJ1-5; D gene uncertain. The CDR3 has 14 amino acids. V was shortened by 0 bases and J by 11 bases, with 14 bases between the two germline ends. Germline V CDR1 and CDR2: MNHEY, SVGEGT. CDR3 in DNA: TGTGCCAGCAGTTACTCGGGGAGTCCTGGGGCCCAGCATTTT. This codes for CASSYSGSPGAQHF.

The genes are TRBV7-6 and TRBJ2-2, with 9 bases matching TRBD2. The V segment lost 2 bases and the J segment 4 bases; nucleotides outside the gene matches: 11. Per germline, CDR1 SGHVS and CDR2 FNYEAQ. The CDR3 is 18 residues long. The CDR3: CASSLMTAGGPGTGELFF. The CDR3 bases are TGTGCCAGCAGCTTAATGACGGCGGGGGGGCCGGGCACCGGGGAGCTGTTTTTT.

V and J are TRBV5-1 and TRBJ1-4; D possibly corresponds to TRBD1 (5 bases). The CDR3 is 14 residues long. Germline assignment: CDR1 SGHRS and CDR2 YFSETQ. Trimming stripped 0 bases from V and 2 bases from J, with 5 bases between. The CDR3 region has the DNA TGCGCCAGCAGCTTGGAGGGGACTAATGAAAAACTGTTTTTT. Residues: CASSLEGTNEKLFF.

This rearrangement joins TRBV9 to TRBJ2-2, with 9 positions matching TRBD1. CDR1 is SGDLS, CDR2 YYNGEE, per germline. This CDR3 spans 16 amino acids. With V trimmed by 5 bases and J by 4 bases, 9 bases remained unmatched. The CDR3 nucleotides are TGTGCCAGCAGTCACTCCGGACAGGGGTCCACCGGGGAGCTGTTTTTT. The encoded protein is CASSHSGQGSTGELFF.

The chain employs TRBV28 and TRBJ1-2; 9 bases are a match to TRBD1. CDR3 size: 15 residues. The germline gives CDR1 MDHEN, CDR2 SYDVKM. V gave up 5 bases and J gave up 5 bases; unmatched junction bases: 9. This chain's CDR3 is CASSSPLGQGYGYTF. CDR3 coding DNA: TGTGCCAGCAGTAGCCCTTTAGGACAGGGGTATGGCTACACCTTC.

The chain has TRBV6-2 or TRBV6-3 and TRBJ2-3, with a possible D match to TRBD1 (5 bases). From germline, CDR1 is MNHEY and CDR2 SVGEGT. The CDR3 is 14 amino acids. V lost 5 bases and J lost 0, with 9 bases in between. CDR3 DNA: TGTGCCAGCAGTCACCAGGGTAGCACAGATACGCAGTATTTT. Protein sequence: CASSHQGSTDTQYF.

V is TRBV27 and J is TRBJ1-6; perhaps TRBD1 as D (5 bases). This CDR3 is built from 12 residues. Germline V gene data show CDR1 as MNHEY and CDR2 as SMNVEV (reference sequence). V lost 4 bases, J lost 7 bases, and 5 bases lay in between. The CDR3 here is CASSSGNSPLHF. The DNA of the CDR3 is TGTGCCAGCAGTTCAGGGAATTCACCCCTCCACTTT.

The V call is TRBV7-9, the J call TRBJ2-3, with TRBD2 matching over 7 bases. With 5 bases clipped from V and 2 bases from J, the junction kept 4 bases outside the gene matches. This CDR3 comprises 14 residues. Looked up from germline, CDR1 is SEHNR and CDR2 is FQNEAQ (reference sequence). CDR3 amino acids: CASSRGDSTDTQYF. The CDR3 nucleotides read TGTGCCAGCAGCCGGGGGGACTCCACAGATACGCAGTATTTT. The entire variable domain, with the rest obtained from reference TRBV7-9 and TRBJ2-3, is as follows: DTGVSQNPRHKITKRGQNVTFRCDPISEHNRLYWYRQTLGQGPEFLTYFQNEAQLEKSRLLSDRFSAERPKGSFSTLEIQRTEQGDSAMYLCASSRGDSTDTQYFGPGTRLTVL.

This chain uses TRBV29-1 with TRBJ2-1; 7 bases align to TRBD2. CDR1 is SQVTM, CDR2 ANQGSEA, per germline. The CDR3 sequence is 13 residues long. J gave up 0 bases and V 4 bases, and 0 bases lay outside the gene matches. This CDR3 is CSVAGGSYNEQFF. CDR3 coding DNA: TGCAGCGTTGCGGGGGGCTCCTACAATGAGCAGTTCTTC.

V is TRBV28 and J is TRBJ1-3; the D gene is possibly TRBD1 (6 bases). V lost 3 bases and J 0 bases, leaving 9 bases between the germline ends. This CDR3 has 15 residues. Germline CDR1 is MDHEN and CDR2 is SYDVKM. CDR3 in amino acids: CASSFDRYSGNTIYF. The CDR3 nucleotides are TGTGCCAGCAGTTTCGACAGGTACTCTGGAAACACCATATATTTT.

The table lists this clone with a count of one. The chain couples TRBV5-1 to TRBJ1-1; 8 bases are a match to TRBD1. J was trimmed by 7 bases and V by 4 bases; bases with no gene match: 6. Germline CDR1 reads SGHRS; CDR2 reads YFSETQ. There are 13 residues in the CDR3. CDR3 coding DNA: TGCGCCAGCAGCCCCCAAGACAGGGGTGAAGCTTTCTTT. It encodes CASSPQDRGEAFF.

The CDR3 DNA sequence: TGTGCCAGCACAGGGGGCTATAATTCACCCCTCCACTTT. Translated, it gives CASTGGYNSPLHF. The chain recombines TRBV28 with TRBJ1-6; 7 positions agree with TRBD1. CDR1 MDHEN and CDR2 SYDVKM come from the germline V gene. Trimming removed 7 bases from V and 3 bases from J; junction bases left unmatched: 0. The CDR3 is made up of 13 amino acids.

In this sample, this clone turned up a few times. V and J are TRBV7-6 and TRBJ1-1; 7 positions match TRBD1. The CDR3 runs to 15 residues. CDR1 SGHVS and CDR2 FNYEAQ come from the germline V gene. Germline trimming cut 5 bases from V and 4 bases from J; bases unmatched to any gene: 10. The CDR3 protein is CASSPQQGRSTEAFF. DNA of the CDR3: TGTGCCAGCAGCCCGCAACAGGGGCGAAGCACTGAAGCTTTCTTT. Variable domain in full (rest from reference TRBV7-6 and TRBJ1-1): GAGVSQSPRYKVTKRGQDVALRCDPISGHVSLYWYRQALGQGPEFLTYFNYEAQQDKSGLPNDRFSAERPEGSISTLTIQRTEQRDSAMYRCASSPQQGRSTEAFFGQGTRLTVV.

As for this clone: Sequence at one end of the junction differs from germline and may be a read error. The genes are TRBV6-4 and TRBJ2-3; TRBD2 aligns across 9 bases. Germline CDR1 is MRHNA and CDR2 is SNTAGT. The CDR3 loop spans 17 amino acids. In DNA form, the CDR3 reads TGTGCCAGCAGCGACTCGGCGGGAGGGAGACTCACAGATACGCAGTATTTT. Translating gives CASSDSAGGRLTDTQYF.

Concerning this clone: This CDR3 is also generated by other DNA sequences in the sample. The J gene is TRBJ2-3, the V gene TRBV5-1; 13 bases are a match to TRBD2. The CDR3 sequence is 16 residues long. CDR1 is SGHRS, CDR2 YFSETQ, per germline. V was clipped by 0 bases and J by 4 bases; unmatched bases: 2. CDR3 region: CASSLGLAGGADTQYF. DNA of the CDR3: TGCGCCAGCAGCTTGGGACTAGCGGGAGGCGCAGATACGCAGTATTTT.